This entry is about one T cell receptor (beta chain). Its antigen is unknown. V trimming: 2 bases; J trimming: 3 bases; junction bases outside the gene matches: 7. Germline-derived CDR1 and CDR2 are SEHNR and FQNEAQ (reference sequence). This CDR3 region has 17 residues. The data belong to a study of OX40 agonist ivuxolimab in advanced cancers. Whole-study context: Recorded diagnoses for dose-escalation patients were hepatocellular carcinoma, melanoma, renal cell or head and neck cancer. Those enrolled were 82.7% male, with a mean age of around 58 years and ages from roughly 20 to 90. Prior anti-PD-1, anti-PD-L1 or anti-CTLA-4 therapy was allowed; less than 45% had some.

Regarding the study as a whole: Clonal expansion from baseline to week 6 occurred in both CD4+ and CD8+ T cells.

Some clones are missing from TCRdb's copy, which holds only in-frame ones; the method was immunoSEQ multiplex PCR. The sample lists some 85,000 clones; about 90% were seen once. This rearrangement joins TRBV7-9 to TRBJ2-3; 11 bases are a match to TRBD2. The specimen was CD4+ or CD8+ T cells sorted from blood, collected in a trial of the OX40 agonist ivuxolimab. The receptor was isolated from an adult with an advanced solid tumor such as melanoma, head and neck, liver or kidney cancer. CDR3 DNA sequence: TGTGCCAGCAGCTTACGGAAGCTAGCGGGAGGAACAGATACGCAGTATTTT. Translating it yields CASSLRKLAGGTDTQYF.